The T cell receptor beta chain under discussion was sequenced for a study of shared clonotypes between healthy human individuals. Study-wide points: Larger estimated richness was generally seen in naive subsets than in memory subsets. The study drew on few donors, limiting represented genetic and exposure-history diversity.

Comment on this clone: Its target is unknown.

Naive CD8 cells, CD45RO-negative and positively selected for CCR7, excluded terminally differentiated effector memory CD45RA+ cells. Profiled with immunoSEQ multiplex PCR; TCRdb holds only in-frame clones, not every one. The sample includes roughly 2,000,000 clones, around 95% seen only once; the top ten take 1.5% to 2%. V lost 4 bases and J lost 2; bases outside the gene matches: 11. The CDR3 is 17 residues long. The germline V gene encodes CDR1 MGHRA and CDR2 YSYEKL. The chain is built from TRBV4-1 and TRBJ2-3, with 8 bases fitting TRBD2. Sequencing was carried out using naive CD8+ T cells from PBMCs. This receptor was obtained from a man aged 18 to 29 in good health. Some clones in this sample may be carry-over from other donors' samples. The CDR3 loop is CASSRELSGILTDTQYF. CDR3 DNA: TGCGCCAGCAGCCGGGAGCTTAGCGGGATCCTCACAGATACGCAGTATTTT.